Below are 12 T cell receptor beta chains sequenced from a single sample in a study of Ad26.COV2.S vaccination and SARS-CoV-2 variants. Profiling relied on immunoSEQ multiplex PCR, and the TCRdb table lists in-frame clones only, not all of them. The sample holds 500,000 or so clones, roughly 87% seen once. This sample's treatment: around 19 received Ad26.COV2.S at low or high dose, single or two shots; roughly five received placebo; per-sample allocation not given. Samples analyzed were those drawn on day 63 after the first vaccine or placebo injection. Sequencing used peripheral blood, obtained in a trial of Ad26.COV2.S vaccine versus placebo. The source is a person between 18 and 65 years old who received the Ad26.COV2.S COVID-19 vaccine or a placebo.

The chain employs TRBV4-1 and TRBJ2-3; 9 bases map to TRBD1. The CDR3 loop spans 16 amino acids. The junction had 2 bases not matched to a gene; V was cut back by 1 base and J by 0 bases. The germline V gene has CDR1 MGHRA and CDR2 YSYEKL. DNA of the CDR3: TGCGCCAGCAGCCAAGGGGGGACAGGGAGCACAGATACGCAGTATTTT. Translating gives CASSQGGTGSTDTQYF.

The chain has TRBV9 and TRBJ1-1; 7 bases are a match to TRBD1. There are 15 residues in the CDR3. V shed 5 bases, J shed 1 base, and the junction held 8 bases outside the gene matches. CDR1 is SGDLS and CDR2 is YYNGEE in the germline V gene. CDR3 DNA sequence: TGTGCCAGCAGTGGCCAGGGACAGCCGAACACTGAAGCTTTCTTT. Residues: CASSGQGQPNTEAFF. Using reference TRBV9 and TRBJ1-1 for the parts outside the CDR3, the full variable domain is DSGVTQTPKHLITATGQRVTLRCSPRSGDLSVYWYQQSLDQGLQFLIQYYNGEERAKGNILERFSAQQFPDLHSELNLSSLELGDSALYFCASSGQGQPNTEAFFGQGTRLTVV.

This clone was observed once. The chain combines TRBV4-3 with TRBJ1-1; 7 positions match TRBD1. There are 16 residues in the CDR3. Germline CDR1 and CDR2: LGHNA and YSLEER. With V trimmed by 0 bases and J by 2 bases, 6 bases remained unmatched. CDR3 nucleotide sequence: TGCGCCAGCAGCCAAGATCCCTCAGGGGGAAACACTGAAGCTTTCTTT. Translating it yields CASSQDPSGGNTEAFF.

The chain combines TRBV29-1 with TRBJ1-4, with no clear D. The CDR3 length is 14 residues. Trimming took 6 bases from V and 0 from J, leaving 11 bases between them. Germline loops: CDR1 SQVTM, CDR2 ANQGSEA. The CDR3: CSVQKGATNEKLFF. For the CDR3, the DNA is TGCAGCGTGCAAAAGGGTGCAACTAATGAAAAACTGTTTTTT.

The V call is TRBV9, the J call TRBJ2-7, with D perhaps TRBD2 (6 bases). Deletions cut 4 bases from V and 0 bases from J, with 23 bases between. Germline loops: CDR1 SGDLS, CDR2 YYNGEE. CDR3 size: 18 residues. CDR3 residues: CASSSSRLVLVGSYEQYF. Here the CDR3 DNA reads TGTGCCAGCAGCTCAAGCCGACTAGTCTTGGTAGGCTCCTACGAGCAGTACTTC.

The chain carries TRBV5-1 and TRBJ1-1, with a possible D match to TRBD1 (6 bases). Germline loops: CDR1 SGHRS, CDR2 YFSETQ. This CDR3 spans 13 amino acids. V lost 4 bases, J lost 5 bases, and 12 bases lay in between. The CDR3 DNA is TGCGCCAGCAGCCGGGGGCCGGTGACTGAAGCTTTCTTT. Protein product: CASSRGPVTEAFF. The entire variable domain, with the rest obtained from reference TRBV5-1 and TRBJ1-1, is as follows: KAGVTQTPRYLIKTRGQQVTLSCSPISGHRSVSWYQQTPGQGLQFLFEYFSETQRNKGNFPGRFSGRQFSNSRSEMNVSTLELGDSALYLCASSRGPVTEAFFGQGTRLTVV.

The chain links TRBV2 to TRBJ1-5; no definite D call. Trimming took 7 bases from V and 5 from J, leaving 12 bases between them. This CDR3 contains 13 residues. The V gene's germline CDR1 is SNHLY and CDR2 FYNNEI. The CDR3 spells CASTPARDQPQHF. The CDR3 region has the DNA TGTGCCAGCACCCCAGCCCGAGATCAGCCCCAGCATTTT.

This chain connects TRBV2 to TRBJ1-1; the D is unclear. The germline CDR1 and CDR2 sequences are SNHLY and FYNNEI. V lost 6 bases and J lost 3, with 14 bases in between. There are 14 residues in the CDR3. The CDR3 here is CASRLLLADTEAFF. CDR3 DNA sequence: TGTGCCAGCAGGCTCCTACTGGCGGACACTGAAGCTTTCTTT.

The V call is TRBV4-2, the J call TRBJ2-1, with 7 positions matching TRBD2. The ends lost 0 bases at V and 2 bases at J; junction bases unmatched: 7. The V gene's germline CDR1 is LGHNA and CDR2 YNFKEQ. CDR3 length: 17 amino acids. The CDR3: CASSQDSFREAYNEQFF. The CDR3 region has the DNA TGTGCCAGCAGCCAAGATAGCTTCCGGGAGGCCTACAATGAGCAGTTCTTC.

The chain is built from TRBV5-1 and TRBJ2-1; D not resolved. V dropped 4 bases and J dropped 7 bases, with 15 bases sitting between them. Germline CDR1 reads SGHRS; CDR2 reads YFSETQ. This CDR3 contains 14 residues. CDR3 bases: TGCGCCAGCAGCACGCTCCCTCCCCTAAATGAGCAGTTCTTC. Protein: CASSTLPPLNEQFF.

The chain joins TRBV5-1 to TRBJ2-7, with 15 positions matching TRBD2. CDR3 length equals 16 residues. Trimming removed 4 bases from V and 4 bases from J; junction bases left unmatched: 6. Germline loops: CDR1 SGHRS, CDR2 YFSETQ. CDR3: CASSPDGLAGGYEQYV. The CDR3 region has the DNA TGCGCCAGCAGCCCGGATGGACTAGCGGGAGGGTACGAGCAGTACGTC.

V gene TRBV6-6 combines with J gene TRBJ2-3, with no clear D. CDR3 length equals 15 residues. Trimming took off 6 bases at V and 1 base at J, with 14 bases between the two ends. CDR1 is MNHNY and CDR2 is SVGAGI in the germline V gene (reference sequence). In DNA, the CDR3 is TGTGCCAGCAGCCCGACGGCCCTTGGCACAGATACGCAGTATTTT. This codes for CASSPTALGTDTQYF.